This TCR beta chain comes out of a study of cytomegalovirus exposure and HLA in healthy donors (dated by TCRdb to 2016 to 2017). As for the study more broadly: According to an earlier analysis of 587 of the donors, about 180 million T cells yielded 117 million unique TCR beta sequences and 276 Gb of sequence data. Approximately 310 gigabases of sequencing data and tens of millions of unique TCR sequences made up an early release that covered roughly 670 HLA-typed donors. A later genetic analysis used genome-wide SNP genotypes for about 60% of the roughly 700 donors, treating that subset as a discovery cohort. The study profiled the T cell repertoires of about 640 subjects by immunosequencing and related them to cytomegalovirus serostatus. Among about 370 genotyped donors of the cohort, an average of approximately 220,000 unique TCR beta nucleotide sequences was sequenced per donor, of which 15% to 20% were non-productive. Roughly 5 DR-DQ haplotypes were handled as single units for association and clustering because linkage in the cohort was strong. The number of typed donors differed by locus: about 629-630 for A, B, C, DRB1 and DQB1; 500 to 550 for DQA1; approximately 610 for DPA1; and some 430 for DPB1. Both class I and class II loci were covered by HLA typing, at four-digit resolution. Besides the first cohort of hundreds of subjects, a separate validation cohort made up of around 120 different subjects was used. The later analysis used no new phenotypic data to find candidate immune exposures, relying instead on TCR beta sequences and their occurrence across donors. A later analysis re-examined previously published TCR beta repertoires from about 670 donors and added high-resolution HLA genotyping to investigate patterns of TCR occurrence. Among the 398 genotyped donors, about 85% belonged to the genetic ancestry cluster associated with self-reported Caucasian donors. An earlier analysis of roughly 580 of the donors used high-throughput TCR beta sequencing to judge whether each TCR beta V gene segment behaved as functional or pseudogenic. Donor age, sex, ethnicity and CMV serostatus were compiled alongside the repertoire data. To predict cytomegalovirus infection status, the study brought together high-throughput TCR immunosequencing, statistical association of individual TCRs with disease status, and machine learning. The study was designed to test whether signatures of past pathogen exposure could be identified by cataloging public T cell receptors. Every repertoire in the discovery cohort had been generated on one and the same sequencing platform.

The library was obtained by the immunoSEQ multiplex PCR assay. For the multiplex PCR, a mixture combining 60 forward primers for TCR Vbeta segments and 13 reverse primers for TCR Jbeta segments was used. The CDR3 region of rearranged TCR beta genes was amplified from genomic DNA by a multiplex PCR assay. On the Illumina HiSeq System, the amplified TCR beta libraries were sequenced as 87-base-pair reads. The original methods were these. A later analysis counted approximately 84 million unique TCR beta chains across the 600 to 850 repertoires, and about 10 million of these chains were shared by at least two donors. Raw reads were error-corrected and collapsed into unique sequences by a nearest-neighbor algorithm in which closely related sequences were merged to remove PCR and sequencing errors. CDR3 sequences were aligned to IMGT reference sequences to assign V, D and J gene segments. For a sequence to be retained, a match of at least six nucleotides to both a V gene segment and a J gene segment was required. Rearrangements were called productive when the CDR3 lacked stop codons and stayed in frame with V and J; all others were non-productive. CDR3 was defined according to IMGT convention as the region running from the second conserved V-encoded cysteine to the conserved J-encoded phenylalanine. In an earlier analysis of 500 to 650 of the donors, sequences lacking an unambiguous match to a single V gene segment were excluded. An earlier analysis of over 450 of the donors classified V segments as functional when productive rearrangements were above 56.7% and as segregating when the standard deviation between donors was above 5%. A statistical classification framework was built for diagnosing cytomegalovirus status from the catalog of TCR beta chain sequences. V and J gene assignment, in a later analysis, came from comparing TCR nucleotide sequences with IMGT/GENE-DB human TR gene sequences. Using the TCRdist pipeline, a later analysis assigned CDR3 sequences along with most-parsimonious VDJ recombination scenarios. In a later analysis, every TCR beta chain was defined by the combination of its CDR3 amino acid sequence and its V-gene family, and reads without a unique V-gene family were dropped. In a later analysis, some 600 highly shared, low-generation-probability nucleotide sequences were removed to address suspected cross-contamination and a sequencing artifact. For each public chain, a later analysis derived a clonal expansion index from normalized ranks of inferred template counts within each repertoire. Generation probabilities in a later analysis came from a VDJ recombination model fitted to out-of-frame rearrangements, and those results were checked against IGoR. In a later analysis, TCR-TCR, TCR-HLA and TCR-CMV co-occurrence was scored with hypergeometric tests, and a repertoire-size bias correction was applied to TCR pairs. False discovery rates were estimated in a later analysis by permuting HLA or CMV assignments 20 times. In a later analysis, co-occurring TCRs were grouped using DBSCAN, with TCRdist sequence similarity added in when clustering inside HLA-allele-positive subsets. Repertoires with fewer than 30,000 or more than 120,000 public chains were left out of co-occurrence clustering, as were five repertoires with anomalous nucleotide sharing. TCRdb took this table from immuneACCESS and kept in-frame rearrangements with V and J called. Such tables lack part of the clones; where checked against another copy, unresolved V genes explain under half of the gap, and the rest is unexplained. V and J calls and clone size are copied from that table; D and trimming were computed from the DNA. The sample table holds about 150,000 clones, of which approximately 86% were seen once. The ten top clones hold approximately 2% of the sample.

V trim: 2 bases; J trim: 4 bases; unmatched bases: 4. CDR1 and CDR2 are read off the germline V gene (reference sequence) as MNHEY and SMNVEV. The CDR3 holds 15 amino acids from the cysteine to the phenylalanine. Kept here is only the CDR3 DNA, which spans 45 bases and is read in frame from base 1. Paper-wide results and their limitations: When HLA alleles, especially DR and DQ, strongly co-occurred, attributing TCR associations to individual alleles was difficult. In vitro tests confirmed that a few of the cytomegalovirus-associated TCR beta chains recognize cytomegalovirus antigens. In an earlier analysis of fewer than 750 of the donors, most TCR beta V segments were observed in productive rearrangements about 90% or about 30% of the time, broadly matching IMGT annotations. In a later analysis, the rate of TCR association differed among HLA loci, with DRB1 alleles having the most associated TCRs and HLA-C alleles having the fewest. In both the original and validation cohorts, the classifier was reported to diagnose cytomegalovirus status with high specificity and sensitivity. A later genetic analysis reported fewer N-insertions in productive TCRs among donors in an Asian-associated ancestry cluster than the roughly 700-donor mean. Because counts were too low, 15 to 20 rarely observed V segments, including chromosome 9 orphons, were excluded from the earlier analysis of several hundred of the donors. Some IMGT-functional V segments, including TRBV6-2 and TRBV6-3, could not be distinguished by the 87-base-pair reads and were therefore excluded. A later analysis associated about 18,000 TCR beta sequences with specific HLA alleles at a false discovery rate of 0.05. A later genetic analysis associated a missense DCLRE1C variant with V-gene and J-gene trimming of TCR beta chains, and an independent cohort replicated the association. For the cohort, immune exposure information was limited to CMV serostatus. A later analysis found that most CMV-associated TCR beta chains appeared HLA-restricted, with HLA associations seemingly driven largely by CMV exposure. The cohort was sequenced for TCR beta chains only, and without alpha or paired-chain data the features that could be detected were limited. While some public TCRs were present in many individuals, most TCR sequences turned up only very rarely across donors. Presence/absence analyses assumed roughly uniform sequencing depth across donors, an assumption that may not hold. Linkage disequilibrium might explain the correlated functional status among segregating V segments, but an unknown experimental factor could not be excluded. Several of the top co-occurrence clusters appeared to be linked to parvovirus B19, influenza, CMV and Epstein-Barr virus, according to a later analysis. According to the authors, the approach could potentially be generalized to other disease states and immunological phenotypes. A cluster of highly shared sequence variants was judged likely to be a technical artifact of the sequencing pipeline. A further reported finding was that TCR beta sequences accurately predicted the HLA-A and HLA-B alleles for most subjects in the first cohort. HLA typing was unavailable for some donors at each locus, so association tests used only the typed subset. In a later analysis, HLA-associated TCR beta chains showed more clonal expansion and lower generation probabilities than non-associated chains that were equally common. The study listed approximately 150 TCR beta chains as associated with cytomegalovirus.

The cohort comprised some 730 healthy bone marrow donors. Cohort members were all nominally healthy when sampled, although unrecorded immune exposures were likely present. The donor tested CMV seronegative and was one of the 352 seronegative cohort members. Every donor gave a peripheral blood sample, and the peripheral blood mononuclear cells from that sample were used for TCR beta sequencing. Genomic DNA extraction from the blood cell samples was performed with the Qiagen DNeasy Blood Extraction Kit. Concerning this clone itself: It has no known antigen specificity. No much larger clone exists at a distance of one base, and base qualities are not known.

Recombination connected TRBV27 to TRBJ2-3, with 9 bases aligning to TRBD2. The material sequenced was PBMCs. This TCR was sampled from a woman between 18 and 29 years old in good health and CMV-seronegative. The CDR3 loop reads CASSLRGRDADTQYF. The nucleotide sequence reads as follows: TGTGCCAGCAGTTTACGCGGGAGGGACGCAGATACGCAGTATTTT.